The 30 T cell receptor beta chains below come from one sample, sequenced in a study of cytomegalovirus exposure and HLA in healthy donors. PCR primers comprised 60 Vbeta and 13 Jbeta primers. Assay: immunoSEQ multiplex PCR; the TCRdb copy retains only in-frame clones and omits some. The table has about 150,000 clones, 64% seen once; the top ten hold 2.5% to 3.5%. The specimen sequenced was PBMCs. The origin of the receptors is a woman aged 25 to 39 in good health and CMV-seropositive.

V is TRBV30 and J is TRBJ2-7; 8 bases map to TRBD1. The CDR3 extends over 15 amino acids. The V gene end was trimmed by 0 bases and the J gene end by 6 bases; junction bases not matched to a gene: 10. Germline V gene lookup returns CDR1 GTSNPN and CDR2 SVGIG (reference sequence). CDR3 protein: CAWSVPGTGGLEQYF. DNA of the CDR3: TGTGCCTGGAGTGTACCGGGGACAGGAGGGCTCGAGCAGTACTTC.

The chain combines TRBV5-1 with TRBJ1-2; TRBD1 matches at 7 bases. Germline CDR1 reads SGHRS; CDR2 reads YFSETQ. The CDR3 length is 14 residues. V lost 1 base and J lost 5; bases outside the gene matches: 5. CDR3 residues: CASSLSGTDYGYTF. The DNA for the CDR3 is TGCGCCAGCAGCTTGTCTGGGACAGATTATGGCTACACCTTC. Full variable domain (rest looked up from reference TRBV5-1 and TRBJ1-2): KAGVTQTPRYLIKTRGQQVTLSCSPISGHRSVSWYQQTPGQGLQFLFEYFSETQRNKGNFPGRFSGRQFSNSRSEMNVSTLELGDSALYLCASSLSGTDYGYTFGSGTRLTVV.

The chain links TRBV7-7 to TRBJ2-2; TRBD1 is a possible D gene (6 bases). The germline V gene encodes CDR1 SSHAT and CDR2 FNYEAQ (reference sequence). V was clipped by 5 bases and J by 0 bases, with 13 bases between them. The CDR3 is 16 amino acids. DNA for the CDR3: TGTGCCAGCAGCCATACCGGGACAACGAACACCGGGGAGCTGTTTTTT. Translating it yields CASSHTGTTNTGELFF.

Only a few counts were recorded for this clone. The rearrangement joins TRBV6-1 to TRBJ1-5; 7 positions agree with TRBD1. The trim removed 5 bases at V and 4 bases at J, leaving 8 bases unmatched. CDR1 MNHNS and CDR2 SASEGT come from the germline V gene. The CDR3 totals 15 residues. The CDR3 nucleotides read TGTGCCAGCAGTAAACAGGGGCAACTGAATCAGCCCCAGCATTTT. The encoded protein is CASSKQGQLNQPQHF.

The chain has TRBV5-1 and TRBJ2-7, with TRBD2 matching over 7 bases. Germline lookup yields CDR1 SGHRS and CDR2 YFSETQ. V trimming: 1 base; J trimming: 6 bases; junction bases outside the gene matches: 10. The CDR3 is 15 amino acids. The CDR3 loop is CASSLSGRGDGEQYF. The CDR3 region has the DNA TGCGCCAGCAGCTTGAGCGGACGGGGGGACGGCGAGCAGTACTTC.

As DNA, the CDR3 is TGTGCCACCAGCATCCGGTCACCAGGGGAGCTGTTTTTT. It encodes CATSIRSPGELFF. V gene TRBV15 combines with J gene TRBJ2-2; no clear D gene. This CDR3 contains 13 residues. CDR1 is LNHNV and CDR2 is YYDKDF in the germline V gene (reference sequence). The V gene lost 4 bases and the J gene lost 8 bases, with 11 bases spanning the gap.

This chain's CDR3 is CASSLAAWSPDTQYF. The CDR3 DNA follows: TGCGCCAGCAGCTTGGCCGCGTGGAGCCCAGATACGCAGTATTTT. The V and J genes are TRBV5-1 and TRBJ2-3; unclear D gene. The V gene lost 0 bases and the J gene lost 4 bases, with 12 bases spanning the gap. The CDR3 is made up of 15 amino acids. CDR1 and CDR2 (germline): SGHRS, YFSETQ. Full variable domain (rest looked up from reference TRBV5-1 and TRBJ2-3): KAGVTQTPRYLIKTRGQQVTLSCSPISGHRSVSWYQQTPGQGLQFLFEYFSETQRNKGNFPGRFSGRQFSNSRSEMNVSTLELGDSALYLCASSLAAWSPDTQYFGPGTRLTVL.

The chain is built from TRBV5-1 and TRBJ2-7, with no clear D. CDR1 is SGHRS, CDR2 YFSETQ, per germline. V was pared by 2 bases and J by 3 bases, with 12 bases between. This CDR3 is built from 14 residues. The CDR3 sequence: CASSFGVSGYEQYF. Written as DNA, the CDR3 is TGCGCCAGCAGCTTCGGTGTTTCGGGCTACGAGCAGTACTTC.

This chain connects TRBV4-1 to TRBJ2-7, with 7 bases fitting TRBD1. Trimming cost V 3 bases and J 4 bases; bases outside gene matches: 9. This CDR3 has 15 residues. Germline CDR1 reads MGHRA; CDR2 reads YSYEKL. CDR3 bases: TGCGCCAGCAGCCACAGACAGGGTGGGATTTACGAGCAGTACTTC. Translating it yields CASSHRQGGIYEQYF.

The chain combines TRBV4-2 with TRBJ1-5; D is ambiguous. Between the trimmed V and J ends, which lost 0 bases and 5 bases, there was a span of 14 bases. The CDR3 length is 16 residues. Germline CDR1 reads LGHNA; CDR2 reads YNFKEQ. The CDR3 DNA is TGTGCCAGCAGCCAAGAGATCCGGGATAGATATCAGCCCCAGCATTTT. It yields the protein CASSQEIRDRYQPQHF.

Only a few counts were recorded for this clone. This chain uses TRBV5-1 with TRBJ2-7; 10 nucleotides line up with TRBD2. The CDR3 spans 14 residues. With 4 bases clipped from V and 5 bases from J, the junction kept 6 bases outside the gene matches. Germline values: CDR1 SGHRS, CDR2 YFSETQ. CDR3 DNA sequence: TGCGCCAGCAGCCGGGGACTAGCGCTGGACGAGCAGTACTTC. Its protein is CASSRGLALDEQYF. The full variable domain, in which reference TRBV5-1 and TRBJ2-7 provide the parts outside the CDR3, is KAGVTQTPRYLIKTRGQQVTLSCSPISGHRSVSWYQQTPGQGLQFLFEYFSETQRNKGNFPGRFSGRQFSNSRSEMNVSTLELGDSALYLCASSRGLALDEQYFGPGTRLTVT.

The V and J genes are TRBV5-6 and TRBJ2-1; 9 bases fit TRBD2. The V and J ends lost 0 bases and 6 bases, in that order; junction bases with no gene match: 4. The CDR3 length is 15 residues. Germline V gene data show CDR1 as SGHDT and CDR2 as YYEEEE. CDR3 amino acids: CASSLGAGGANEQFF. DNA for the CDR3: TGTGCCAGCAGCTTGGGTGCGGGGGGGGCCAATGAGCAGTTCTTC.

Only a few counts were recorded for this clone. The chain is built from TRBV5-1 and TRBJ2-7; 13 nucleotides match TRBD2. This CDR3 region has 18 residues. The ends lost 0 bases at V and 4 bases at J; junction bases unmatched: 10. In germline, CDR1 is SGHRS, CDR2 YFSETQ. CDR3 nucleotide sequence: TGCGCCAGCAGCTTGGAGCCTTTGAGGACTAGCGGGAGATACGAGCAGTACTTC. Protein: CASSLEPLRTSGRYEQYF. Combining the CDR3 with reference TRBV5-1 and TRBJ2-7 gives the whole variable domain KAGVTQTPRYLIKTRGQQVTLSCSPISGHRSVSWYQQTPGQGLQFLFEYFSETQRNKGNFPGRFSGRQFSNSRSEMNVSTLELGDSALYLCASSLEPLRTSGRYEQYFGPGTRLTVT.

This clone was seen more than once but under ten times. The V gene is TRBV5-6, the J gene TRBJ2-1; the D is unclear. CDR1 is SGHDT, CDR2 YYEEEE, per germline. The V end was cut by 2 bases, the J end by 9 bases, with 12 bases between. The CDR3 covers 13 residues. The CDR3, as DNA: TGTGCCAGCAGCTTTCCCCCCCTCGGTGAGCAGTTCTTC. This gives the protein CASSFPPLGEQFF.

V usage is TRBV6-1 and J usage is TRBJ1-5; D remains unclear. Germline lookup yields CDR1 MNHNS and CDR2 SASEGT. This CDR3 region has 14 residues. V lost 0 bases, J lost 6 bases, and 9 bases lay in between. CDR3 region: CASSEAYGGQPQHF. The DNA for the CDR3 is TGTGCCAGCAGTGAAGCGTACGGTGGTCAGCCCCAGCATTTT.

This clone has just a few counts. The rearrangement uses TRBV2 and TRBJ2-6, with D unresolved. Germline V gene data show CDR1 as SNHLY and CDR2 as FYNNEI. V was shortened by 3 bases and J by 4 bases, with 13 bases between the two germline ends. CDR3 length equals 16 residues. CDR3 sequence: CASSDPRASGANVLTF. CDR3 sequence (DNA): TGTGCCAGCAGTGATCCGAGAGCATCGGGGGCCAACGTCCTGACTTTC.

CDR3 residues: CASSQMDRVGTEAFF. In DNA form, the CDR3 reads TGTGCCAGCAGCCAGATGGACAGGGTGGGCACTGAAGCTTTCTTT. The chain carries TRBV7-2 and TRBJ1-1, with 8 bases lining up with TRBD1. V lost 5 bases and J lost 4; bases outside the gene matches: 9. CDR1 and CDR2 from the germline V gene are SGHTA and FQGNSA. The CDR3 length is 15 residues. The variable domain in full, completed from reference TRBV7-2 and TRBJ1-1, reads GAGVSQSPSNKVTEKGKDVELRCDPISGHTALYWYRQSLGQGLEFLIYFQGNSAPDKSGLPSDRFSAERTGGSVSTLTIQRTQQEDSAVYLCASSQMDRVGTEAFFGQGTRLTVV.

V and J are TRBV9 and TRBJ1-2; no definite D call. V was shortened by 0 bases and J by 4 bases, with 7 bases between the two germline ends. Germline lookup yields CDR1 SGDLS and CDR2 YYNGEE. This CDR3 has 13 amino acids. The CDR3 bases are TGTGCCAGCAGCGTAGGAGAGGGCTATGGCTACACCTTC. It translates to CASSVGEGYGYTF.

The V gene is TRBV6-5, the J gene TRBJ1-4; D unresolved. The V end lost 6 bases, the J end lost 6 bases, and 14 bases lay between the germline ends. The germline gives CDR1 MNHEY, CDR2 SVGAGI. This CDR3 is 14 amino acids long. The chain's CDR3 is CASSPDNAHEKLFF. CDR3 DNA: TGTGCCAGCAGCCCAGACAACGCACATGAAAAACTGTTTTTT.

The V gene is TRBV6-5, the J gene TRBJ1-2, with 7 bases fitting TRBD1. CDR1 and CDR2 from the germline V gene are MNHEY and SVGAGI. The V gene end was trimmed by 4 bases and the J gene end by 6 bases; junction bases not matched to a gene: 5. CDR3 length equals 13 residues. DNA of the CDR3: TGTGCCAGCAGTTCACAGGGGACACATGGCTACACCTTC. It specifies CASSSQGTHGYTF.

The chain's CDR3 is CASSGGLNEKLFF. DNA of the CDR3: TGTGCCAGCAGTGGGGGACTTAATGAAAAACTGTTTTTT. V is TRBV2 and J is TRBJ1-4; a weak D match, TRBD1 (5 bases). This CDR3 region has 13 residues. CDR1 is SNHLY and CDR2 is FYNNEI in the germline V gene. The germline V and J ends were trimmed by 4 bases and 4 bases, with 7 bases remaining between them.

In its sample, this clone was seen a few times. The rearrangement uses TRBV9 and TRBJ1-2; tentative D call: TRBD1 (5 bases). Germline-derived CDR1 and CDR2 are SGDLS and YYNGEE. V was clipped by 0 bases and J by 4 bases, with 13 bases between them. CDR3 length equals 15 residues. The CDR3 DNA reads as TGTGCCAGCAGCGTAGCTAGTCGACAGACCTATGGCTACACCTTC. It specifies CASSVASRQTYGYTF.

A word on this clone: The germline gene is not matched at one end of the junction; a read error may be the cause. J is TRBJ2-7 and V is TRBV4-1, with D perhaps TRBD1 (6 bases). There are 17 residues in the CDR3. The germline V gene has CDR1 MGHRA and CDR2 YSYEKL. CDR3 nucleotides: TGCGCCAGCAGCCAAGCGGGAACAGGGTGGAGCTCCTACGGGCAGTACTTC. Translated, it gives CASSQAGTGWSSYGQYF.

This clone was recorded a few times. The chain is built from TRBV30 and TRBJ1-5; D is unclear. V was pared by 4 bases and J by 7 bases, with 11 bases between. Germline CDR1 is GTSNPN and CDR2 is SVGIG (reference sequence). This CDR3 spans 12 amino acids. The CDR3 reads CAWNTPGQPQHF. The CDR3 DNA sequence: TGTGCCTGGAATACTCCGGGGCAGCCCCAGCATTTT. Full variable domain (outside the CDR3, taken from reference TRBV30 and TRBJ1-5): SQTIHQWPATLVQPVGSPLSLECTVEGTSNPNLYWYRQAAGRGLQLLFYSVGIGQISSEVPQNLSASRPQDRQFILSSKKLLLSDSGFYLCAWNTPGQPQHFGDGTRLSIL.

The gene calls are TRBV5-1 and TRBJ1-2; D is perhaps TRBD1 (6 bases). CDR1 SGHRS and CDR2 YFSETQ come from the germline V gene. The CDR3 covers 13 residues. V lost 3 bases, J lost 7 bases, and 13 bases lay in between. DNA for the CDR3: TGCGCCAGCAGCTCCGAAGGGGGTGGTGGCTACACCTTC. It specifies CASSSEGGGGYTF.

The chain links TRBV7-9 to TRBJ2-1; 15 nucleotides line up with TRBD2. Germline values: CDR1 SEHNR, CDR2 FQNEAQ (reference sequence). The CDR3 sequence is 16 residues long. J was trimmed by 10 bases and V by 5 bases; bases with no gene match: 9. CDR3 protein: CASSPSGLAGGTEQFF. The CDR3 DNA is TGTGCCAGCAGCCCATCGGGACTAGCGGGAGGAACGGAGCAGTTCTTC. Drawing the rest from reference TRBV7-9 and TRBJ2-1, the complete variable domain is DTGVSQNPRHKITKRGQNVTFRCDPISEHNRLYWYRQTLGQGPEFLTYFQNEAQLEKSRLLSDRFSAERPKGSFSTLEIQRTEQGDSAMYLCASSPSGLAGGTEQFFGPGTRLTVL.

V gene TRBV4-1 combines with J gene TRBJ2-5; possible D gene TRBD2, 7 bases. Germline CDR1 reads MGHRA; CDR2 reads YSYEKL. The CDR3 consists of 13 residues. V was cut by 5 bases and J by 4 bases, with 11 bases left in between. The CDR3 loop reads CASSLRGGETQYF. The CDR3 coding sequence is TGCGCCAGCAGCTTGAGGGGGGGAGAGACCCAGTACTTC.

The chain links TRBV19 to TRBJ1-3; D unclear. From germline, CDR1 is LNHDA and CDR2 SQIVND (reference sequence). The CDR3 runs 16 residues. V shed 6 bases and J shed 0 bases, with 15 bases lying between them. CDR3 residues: CASRSIDFHSGNTIYF. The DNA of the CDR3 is TGTGCCAGTAGATCTATTGATTTCCACTCTGGAAACACCATATATTTT.

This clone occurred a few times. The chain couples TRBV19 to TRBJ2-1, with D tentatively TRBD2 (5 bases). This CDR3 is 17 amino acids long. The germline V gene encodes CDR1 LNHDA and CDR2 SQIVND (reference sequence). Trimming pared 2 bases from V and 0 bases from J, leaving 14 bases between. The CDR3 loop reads CASSISAAISSYNEQFF. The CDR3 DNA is TGTGCCAGTAGTATATCAGCGGCGATTAGCTCCTACAATGAGCAGTTCTTC.

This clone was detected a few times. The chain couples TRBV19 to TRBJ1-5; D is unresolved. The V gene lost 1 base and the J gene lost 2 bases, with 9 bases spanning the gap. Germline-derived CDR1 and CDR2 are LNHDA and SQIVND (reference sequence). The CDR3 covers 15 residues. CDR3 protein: CASSIVRSGNQPQHF. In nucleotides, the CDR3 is TGTGCCAGTAGTATAGTCAGAAGTGGCAATCAGCCCCAGCATTTT.